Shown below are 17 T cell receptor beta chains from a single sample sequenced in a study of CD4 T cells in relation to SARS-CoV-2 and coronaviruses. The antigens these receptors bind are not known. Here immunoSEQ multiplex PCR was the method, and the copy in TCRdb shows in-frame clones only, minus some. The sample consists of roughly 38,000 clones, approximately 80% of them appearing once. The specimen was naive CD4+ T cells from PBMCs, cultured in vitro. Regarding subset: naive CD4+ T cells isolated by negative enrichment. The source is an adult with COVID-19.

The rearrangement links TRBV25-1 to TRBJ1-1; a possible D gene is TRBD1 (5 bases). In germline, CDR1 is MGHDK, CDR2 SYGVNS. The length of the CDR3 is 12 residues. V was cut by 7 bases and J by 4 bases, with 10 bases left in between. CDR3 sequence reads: CASMGLSTEAFF. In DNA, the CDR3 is TGTGCCAGCATGGGACTGAGCACTGAAGCTTTCTTT.

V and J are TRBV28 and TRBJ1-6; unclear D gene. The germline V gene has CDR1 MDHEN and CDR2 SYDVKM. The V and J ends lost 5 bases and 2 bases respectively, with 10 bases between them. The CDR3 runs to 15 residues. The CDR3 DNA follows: TGTGCCAGCAGTCACCCGGGCCCCTATAATTCACCCCTCCACTTT. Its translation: CASSHPGPYNSPLHF.

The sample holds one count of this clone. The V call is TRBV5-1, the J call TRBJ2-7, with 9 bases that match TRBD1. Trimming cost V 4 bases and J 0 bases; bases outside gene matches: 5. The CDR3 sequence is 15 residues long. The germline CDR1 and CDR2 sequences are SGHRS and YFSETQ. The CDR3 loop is CASSPTGGSSYEQYF. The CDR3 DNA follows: TGCGCCAGCAGCCCGACAGGGGGGAGCTCCTACGAGCAGTACTTC. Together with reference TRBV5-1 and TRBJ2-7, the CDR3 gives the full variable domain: KAGVTQTPRYLIKTRGQQVTLSCSPISGHRSVSWYQQTPGQGLQFLFEYFSETQRNKGNFPGRFSGRQFSNSRSEMNVSTLELGDSALYLCASSPTGGSSYEQYFGPGTRLTVT.

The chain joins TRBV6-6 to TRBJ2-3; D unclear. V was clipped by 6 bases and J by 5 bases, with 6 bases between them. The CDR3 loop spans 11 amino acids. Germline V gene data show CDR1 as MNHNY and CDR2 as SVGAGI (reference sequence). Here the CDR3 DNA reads TGTGCCAGCAGGTCGCGAGATACGCAGTATTTT. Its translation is CASRSRDTQYF.

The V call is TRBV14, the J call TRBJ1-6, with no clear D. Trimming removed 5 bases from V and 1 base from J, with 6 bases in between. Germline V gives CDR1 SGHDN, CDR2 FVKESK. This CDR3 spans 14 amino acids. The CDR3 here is CASSLWSYNSPLHF. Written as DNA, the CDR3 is TGTGCCAGCAGCTTGTGGTCCTATAATTCACCCCTCCACTTT.

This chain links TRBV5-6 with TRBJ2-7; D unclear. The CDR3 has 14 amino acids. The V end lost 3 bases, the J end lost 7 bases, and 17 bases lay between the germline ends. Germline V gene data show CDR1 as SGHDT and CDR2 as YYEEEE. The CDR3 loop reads CASSSLGPAREQYF. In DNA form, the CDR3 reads TGTGCCAGCAGCTCCCTCGGACCGGCCCGGGAGCAGTACTTC.

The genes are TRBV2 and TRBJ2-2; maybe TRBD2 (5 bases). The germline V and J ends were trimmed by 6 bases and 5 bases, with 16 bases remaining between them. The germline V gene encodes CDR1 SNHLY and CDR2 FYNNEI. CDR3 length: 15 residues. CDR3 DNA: TGTGCCAGCAGCCCCTGGGAGTCGAGTACCGGGGAGCTGTTTTTT. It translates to CASSPWESSTGELFF.

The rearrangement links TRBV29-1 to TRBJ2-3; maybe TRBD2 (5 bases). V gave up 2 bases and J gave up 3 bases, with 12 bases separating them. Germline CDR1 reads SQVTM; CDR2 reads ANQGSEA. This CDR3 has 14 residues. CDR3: CSVESSGVTDTQYF. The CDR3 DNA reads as TGCAGCGTTGAATCCAGCGGCGTAACAGATACGCAGTATTTT.

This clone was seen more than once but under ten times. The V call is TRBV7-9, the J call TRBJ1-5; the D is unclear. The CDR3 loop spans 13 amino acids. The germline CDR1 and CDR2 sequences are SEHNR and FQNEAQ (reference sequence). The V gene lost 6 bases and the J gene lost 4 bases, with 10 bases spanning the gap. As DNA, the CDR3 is TGTGCCAGCAGTTATACGGGGAATCAGCCCCAGCATTTT. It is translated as CASSYTGNQPQHF.

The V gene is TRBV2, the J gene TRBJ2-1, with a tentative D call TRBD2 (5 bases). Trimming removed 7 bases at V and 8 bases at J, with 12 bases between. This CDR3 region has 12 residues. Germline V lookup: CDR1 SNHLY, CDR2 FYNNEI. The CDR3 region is CASTSYSYEQFF. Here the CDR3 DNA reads TGTGCCAGCACTAGCTATTCGTATGAGCAGTTCTTC.

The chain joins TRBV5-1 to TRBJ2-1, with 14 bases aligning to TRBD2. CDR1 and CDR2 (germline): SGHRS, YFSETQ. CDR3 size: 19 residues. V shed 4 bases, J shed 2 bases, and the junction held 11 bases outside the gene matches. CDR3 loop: CASSTGPGLAGGAYNEQFF. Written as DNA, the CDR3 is TGCGCCAGCAGCACCGGTCCAGGACTAGCGGGAGGAGCCTACAATGAGCAGTTCTTC. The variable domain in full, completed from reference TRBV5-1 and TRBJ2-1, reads KAGVTQTPRYLIKTRGQQVTLSCSPISGHRSVSWYQQTPGQGLQFLFEYFSETQRNKGNFPGRFSGRQFSNSRSEMNVSTLELGDSALYLCASSTGPGLAGGAYNEQFFGPGTRLTVL.

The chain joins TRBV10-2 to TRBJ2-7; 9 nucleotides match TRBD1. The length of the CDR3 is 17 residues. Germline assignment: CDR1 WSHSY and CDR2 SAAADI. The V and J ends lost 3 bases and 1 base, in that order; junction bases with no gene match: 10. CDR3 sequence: CASSDPRDREYSYEQYF. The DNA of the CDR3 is TGCGCCAGCAGTGACCCCCGGGACAGGGAGTATTCCTACGAGCAGTACTTC.

The DNA for the CDR3 is TGTGCCAGCAGCCAAGGGCCGACCCAGTACTTC. It codes for CASSQGPTQYF. The chain couples TRBV3-1 (or the pseudogene TRBV3-2) to TRBJ2-5, with D hard to call. This CDR3 is built from 11 residues. Trimming took 1 base from V and 7 from J, leaving 4 bases between them. CDR1 LGHDT and CDR2 YNNKEL come from the germline V gene (reference sequence).

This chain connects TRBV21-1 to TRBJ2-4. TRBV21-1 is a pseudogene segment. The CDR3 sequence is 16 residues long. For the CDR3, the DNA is TGTGCCAGCAGCACCCCCTCGAGGGGGGCGCGGAGCATTCAGTACTTC. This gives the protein CASSTPSRGARSIQYF.

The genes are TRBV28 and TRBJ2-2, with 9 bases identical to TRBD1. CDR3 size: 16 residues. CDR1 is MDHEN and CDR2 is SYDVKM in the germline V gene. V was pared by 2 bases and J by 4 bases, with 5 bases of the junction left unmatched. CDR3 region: CASSLGDREGTGELFF. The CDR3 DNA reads TGTGCCAGCAGTTTAGGGGACAGGGAAGGCACCGGGGAGCTGTTTTTT.

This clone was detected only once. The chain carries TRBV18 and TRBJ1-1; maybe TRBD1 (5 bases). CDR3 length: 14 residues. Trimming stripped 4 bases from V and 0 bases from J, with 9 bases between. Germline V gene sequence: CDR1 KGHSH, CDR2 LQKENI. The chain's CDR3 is CASSQQELNTEAFF. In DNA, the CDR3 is TGTGCCAGCTCACAACAGGAATTGAACACTGAAGCTTTCTTT.

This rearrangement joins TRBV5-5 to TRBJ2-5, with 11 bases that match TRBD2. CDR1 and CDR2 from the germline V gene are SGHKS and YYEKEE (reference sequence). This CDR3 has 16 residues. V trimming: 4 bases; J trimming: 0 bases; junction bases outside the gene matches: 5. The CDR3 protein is CASSILAGEYQETQYF. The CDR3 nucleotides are TGTGCCAGCAGCATACTAGCGGGAGAGTACCAAGAGACCCAGTACTTC.